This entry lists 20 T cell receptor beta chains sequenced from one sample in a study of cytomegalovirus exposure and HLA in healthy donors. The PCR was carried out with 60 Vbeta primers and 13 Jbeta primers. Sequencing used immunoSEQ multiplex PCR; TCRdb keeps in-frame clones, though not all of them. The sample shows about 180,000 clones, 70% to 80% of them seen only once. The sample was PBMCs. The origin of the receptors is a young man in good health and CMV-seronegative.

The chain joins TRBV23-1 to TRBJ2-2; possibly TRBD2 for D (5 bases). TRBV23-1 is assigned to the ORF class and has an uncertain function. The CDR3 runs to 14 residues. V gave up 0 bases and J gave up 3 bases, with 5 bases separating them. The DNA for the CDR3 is TGCGCCAGCAGTCAATCGGAGGACACCGGGGAGCTGTTTTTT. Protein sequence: CASSQSEDTGELFF.

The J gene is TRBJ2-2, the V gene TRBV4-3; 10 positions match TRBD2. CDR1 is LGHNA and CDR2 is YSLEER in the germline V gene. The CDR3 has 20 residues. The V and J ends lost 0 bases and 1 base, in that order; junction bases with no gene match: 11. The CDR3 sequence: CASSQDIVASGSLNTGELFF. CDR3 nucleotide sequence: TGCGCCAGCAGCCAAGACATCGTGGCTAGCGGGAGCCTGAACACCGGGGAGCTGTTTTTT.

The CDR3 loop reads CASSVSLLPGLAGVTGTDTQYF. CDR3 nucleotides: TGTGCCAGCAGCGTAAGCCTTCTACCGGGACTAGCGGGAGTAACGGGCACAGATACGCAGTATTTT. The V gene is TRBV9, the J gene TRBJ2-3; 14 nucleotides match TRBD2. The V gene's germline CDR1 is SGDLS and CDR2 YYNGEE. The junction had 17 bases not matched to a gene; V was cut back by 1 base and J by 1 base. The CDR3 spans 22 residues.

The CDR3 DNA sequence: TGCGCCAGCAGCAGGGTGCGGGGAGGCACAGATACGCAGTATTTT. It is translated as CASSRVRGGTDTQYF. V usage is TRBV5-1 and J usage is TRBJ2-3; a possible D gene is TRBD2 (6 bases). Trimming left V 4 bases short and J 1 base short, with 13 bases between. Germline V gene data show CDR1 as SGHRS and CDR2 as YFSETQ. The length of the CDR3 is 15 residues.

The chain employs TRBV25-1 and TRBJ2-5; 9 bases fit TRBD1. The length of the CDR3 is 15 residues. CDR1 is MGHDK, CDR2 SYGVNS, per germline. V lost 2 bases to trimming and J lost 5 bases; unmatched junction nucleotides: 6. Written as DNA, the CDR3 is TGTGCCAGCAGTGAAGGGGACAGGGTTTGGGAGACCCAGTACTTC. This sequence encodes CASSEGDRVWETQYF.

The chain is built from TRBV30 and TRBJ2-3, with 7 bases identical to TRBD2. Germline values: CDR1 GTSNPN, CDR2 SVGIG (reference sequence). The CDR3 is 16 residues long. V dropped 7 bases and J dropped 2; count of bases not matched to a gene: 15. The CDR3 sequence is CAFSDGSGRTTDTQYF. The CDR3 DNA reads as TGTGCCTTTTCCGATGGTTCCGGGAGGACCACAGATACGCAGTATTTT. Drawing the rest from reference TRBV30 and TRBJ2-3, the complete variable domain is SQTIHQWPATLVQPVGSPLSLECTVEGTSNPNLYWYRQAAGRGLQLLFYSVGIGQISSEVPQNLSASRPQDRQFILSSKKLLLSDSGFYLCAFSDGSGRTTDTQYFGPGTRLTVL.

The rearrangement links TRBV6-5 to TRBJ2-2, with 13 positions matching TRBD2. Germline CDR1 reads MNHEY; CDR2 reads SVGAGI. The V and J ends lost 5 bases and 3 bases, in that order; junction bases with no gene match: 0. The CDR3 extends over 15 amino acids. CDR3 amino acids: CASSGLAGDTGELFF. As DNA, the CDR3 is TGTGCCAGCAGTGGACTAGCGGGGGACACCGGGGAGCTGTTTTTT.

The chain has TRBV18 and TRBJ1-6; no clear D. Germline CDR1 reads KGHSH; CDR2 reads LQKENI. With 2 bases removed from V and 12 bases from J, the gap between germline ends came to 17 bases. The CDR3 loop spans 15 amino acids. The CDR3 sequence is CASSPGQAAYGPLHF. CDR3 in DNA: TGTGCCAGCTCACCAGGGCAGGCCGCATACGGACCCCTCCACTTT.

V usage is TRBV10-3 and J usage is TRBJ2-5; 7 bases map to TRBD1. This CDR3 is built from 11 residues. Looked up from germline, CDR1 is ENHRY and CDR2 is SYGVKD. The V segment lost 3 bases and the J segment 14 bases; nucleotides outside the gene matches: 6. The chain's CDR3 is CAISDRDSTYF. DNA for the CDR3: TGTGCCATCAGTGATAGGGACAGTACCTACTTC.

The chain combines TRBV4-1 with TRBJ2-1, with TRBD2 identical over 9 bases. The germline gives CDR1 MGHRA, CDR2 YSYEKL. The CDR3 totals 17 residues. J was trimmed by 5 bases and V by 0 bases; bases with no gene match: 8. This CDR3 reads CASSQERGTSLDNEQFF. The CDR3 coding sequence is TGCGCCAGCAGCCAAGAAAGGGGGACTAGCCTCGACAATGAGCAGTTCTTC.

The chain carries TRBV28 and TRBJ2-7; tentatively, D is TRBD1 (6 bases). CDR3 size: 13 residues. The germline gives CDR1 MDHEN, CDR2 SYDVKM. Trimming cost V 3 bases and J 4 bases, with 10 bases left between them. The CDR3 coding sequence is TGTGCCAGCAGTTTTGGCAGGGGTTACGAGCAGTACTTC. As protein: CASSFGRGYEQYF.

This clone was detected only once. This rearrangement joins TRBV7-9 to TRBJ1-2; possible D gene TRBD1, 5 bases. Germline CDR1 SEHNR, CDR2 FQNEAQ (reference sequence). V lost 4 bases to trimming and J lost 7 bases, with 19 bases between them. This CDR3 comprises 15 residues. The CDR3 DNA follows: TGTGCCAGCAGCTCCTACTTCGGGGCCGGGGGTGGCTACACCTTC. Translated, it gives CASSSYFGAGGGYTF.

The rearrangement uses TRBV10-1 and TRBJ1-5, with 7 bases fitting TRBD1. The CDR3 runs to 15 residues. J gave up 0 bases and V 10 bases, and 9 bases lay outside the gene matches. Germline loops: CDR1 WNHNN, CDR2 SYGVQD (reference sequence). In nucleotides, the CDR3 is TGCGCCATCCCCCCAGGACAGGTTAGCAATCAGCCCCAGCATTTT. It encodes CAIPPGQVSNQPQHF.

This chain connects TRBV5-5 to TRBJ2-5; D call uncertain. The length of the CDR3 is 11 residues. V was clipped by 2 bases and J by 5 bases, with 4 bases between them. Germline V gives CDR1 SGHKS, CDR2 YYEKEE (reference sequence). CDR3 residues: CASSFGETQYF. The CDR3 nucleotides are TGTGCCAGCAGCTTCGGGGAGACCCAGTACTTC.

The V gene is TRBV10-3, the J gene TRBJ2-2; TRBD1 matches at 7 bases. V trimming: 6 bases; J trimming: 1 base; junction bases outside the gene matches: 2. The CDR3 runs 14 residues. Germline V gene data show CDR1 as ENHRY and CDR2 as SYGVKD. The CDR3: CAIRGQMNTGELFF. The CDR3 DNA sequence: TGTGCCATCAGGGGACAGATGAACACCGGGGAGCTGTTTTTT.

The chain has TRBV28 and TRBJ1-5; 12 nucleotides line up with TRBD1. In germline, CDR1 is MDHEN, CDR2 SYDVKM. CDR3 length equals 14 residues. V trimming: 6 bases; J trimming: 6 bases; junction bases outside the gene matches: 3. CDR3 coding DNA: TGTGCCAGCAGACCGGGACAGGGGGCTCAGCCCCAGCATTTT. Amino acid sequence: CASRPGQGAQPQHF. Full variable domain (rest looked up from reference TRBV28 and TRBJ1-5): DVKVTQSSRYLVKRTGEKVFLECVQDMDHENMFWYRQDPGLGLRLIYFSYDVKMKEKGDIPEGYSVSREKKERFSLILESASTNQTSMYLCASRPGQGAQPQHFGDGTRLSIL.

CDR3 sequence (DNA): TGTGCCAGCAGCTTAGAACGCGGGAAATTTTACAATGAGCAGTTCTTC. Its translation is CASSLERGKFYNEQFF. The V and J genes are TRBV7-8 and TRBJ2-1; maybe TRBD2 (6 bases). Trimming pared 1 base from V and 4 bases from J, leaving 14 bases between. The germline CDR1 and CDR2 sequences are SGHVS and FQNEAQ. The CDR3 consists of 16 residues.

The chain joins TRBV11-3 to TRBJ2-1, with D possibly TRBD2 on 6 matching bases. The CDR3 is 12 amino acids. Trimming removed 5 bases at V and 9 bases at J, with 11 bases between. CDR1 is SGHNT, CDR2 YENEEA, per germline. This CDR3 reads CASSPQAGEQFF. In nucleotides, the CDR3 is TGTGCCAGCAGCCCCCAAGCGGGTGAGCAGTTCTTC. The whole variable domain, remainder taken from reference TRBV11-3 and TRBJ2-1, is EAGVVQSPRYKIIEKKQPVAFWCNPISGHNTLYWYLQNLGQGPELLIRYENEEAVDDSQLPKDRFSAERLKGVDSTLKIQPAELGDSAVYLCASSPQAGEQFFGPGTRLTVL.

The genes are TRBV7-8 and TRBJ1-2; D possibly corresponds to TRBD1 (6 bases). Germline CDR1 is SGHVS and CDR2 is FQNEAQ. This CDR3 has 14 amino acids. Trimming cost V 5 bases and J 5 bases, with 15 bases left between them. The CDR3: CASSRSGTSYGYTF. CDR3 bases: TGTGCCAGCAGCCGTTCCGGGACATCTTATGGCTACACCTTC.

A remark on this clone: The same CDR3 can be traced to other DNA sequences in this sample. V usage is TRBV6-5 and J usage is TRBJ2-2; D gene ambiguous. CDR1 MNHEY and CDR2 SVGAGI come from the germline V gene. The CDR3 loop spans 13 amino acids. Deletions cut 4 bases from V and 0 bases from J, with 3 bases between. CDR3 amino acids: CASSSANTGELFF. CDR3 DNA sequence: TGTGCCAGCAGTTCAGCGAACACCGGGGAGCTGTTTTTT.